The 10 T cell receptor beta chains below were found in one sample sequenced in a study of blood T cell repertoires in COVID-19. TCRdb keeps only in-frame clones here, not all; method: immunoSEQ multiplex PCR. The sample holds around 69,000 clones; 80% to 90% are singletons and the top ten take 4% to 5%. The sequenced material came from peripheral blood. These receptors were collected from a woman aged 50 to 60 with active COVID-19.

The rearrangement joins TRBV21-1 to TRBJ2-1; TRBD2, the table's D call, was not compared with the DNA. TRBV21-1 represents a pseudogene. CDR3 length: 16 amino acids. CDR3 coding DNA: TGTGCCAGCACCACCCCAACTAGCGAGAATTTAAATGAGCAGTTCTTC. Translation: CASTTPTSENLNEQFF.

The V call is TRBV29-1, the J call TRBJ2-1; D might be TRBD2 (5 bases). In germline, CDR1 is SQVTM, CDR2 ANQGSEA. The V gene lost 3 bases and the J gene lost 10 bases, with 10 bases spanning the gap. The CDR3 covers 11 residues. CDR3 DNA: TGCAGCGTTGACGACGGGATGGAGCAGTTCTTC. Protein sequence: CSVDDGMEQFF.

The rearrangement uses TRBV29-1 and TRBJ2-3; 9 bases align to TRBD2. The junction had 7 bases not matched to a gene; V was cut back by 3 bases and J by 3 bases. Germline V CDR1 and CDR2: SQVTM, ANQGSEA. The CDR3 extends over 15 amino acids. CDR3 in amino acids: CSVDPSGKLTDTQYF. CDR3 nucleotides: TGCAGCGTTGACCCTAGCGGGAAGCTGACAGATACGCAGTATTTT.

J is TRBJ2-3 and V is TRBV11-3, with 14 bases aligning to TRBD2. This CDR3 spans 17 amino acids. Germline V lookup: CDR1 SGHNT, CDR2 YENEEA. V lost 5 bases and J lost 2; bases outside the gene matches: 6. The CDR3, as DNA: TGTGCCAGCAGCGCCCGGACTAGCGGGAGGTCCACAGATACGCAGTATTTT. It encodes CASSARTSGRSTDTQYF.

The chain recombines TRBV14 with TRBJ1-1; TRBD1 agrees at 9 bases. The germline CDR1 and CDR2 sequences are SGHDN and FVKESK. This CDR3 is 14 amino acids long. J lost 5 bases, V lost 3 bases, and 4 bases had no gene match. The CDR3 spells CASSQGQGGTEAFF. CDR3 nucleotide sequence: TGTGCCAGCAGCCAGGGACAGGGAGGGACTGAAGCTTTCTTT. The full variable domain, with the rest looked up from reference TRBV14 and TRBJ1-1, is EAGVTQFPSHSVIEKGQTVTLRCDPISGHDNLYWYRRVMGKEIKFLLHFVKESKQDESGMPNNRFLAERTGGTYSTLKVQPAELEDSGVYFCASSQGQGGTEAFFGQGTRLTVV.

This sequence joins TRBV5-6 and TRBJ2-7, with D perhaps TRBD2 (6 bases). The V gene lost 3 bases and the J gene lost 6 bases, with 16 bases spanning the gap. Germline assignment: CDR1 SGHDT and CDR2 YYEEEE. This CDR3 contains 14 residues. Here the CDR3 reads CASSYGTPLSEQYF. CDR3 bases: TGTGCCAGCAGCTACGGGACTCCCCTTAGCGAGCAGTACTTC.

The chain has TRBV6-5 and TRBJ2-1; TRBD2 might be the D (5 bases). Germline CDR1 and CDR2: MNHEY and SVGAGI. The CDR3 runs 15 residues. The V end was cut by 8 bases, the J end by 8 bases, with 22 bases between. The chain's CDR3 is CASHEASGPTDEQFF. The CDR3 DNA sequence: TGTGCCAGCCATGAGGCCAGCGGACCGACGGATGAGCAGTTCTTC.

V usage is TRBV27 and J usage is TRBJ2-1, with 7 bases matching TRBD2. The junction had 11 bases not matched to a gene; V was cut back by 5 bases and J by 7 bases. Germline assignment: CDR1 MNHEY and CDR2 SMNVEV (reference sequence). This CDR3 is 15 amino acids long. CDR3 DNA: TGTGCCAGCAGTCCTCACGGCCGAGCGGGGAATGAGCAGTTCTTC. This translates into CASSPHGRAGNEQFF.

V gene TRBV19 combines with J gene TRBJ1-3; D not certain. The germline V gene encodes CDR1 LNHDA and CDR2 SQIVND (reference sequence). Deletions cut 7 bases from V and 0 bases from J, with 19 bases between. The CDR3 loop spans 17 amino acids. CDR3 sequence (DNA): TGTGCCAGTACTGAGAGGAGGATCCTCTCCTCTGGAAACACCATATATTTT. Amino acid sequence: CASTERRILSSGNTIYF.

The V gene is TRBV6-6, the J gene TRBJ2-7; TRBD1 aligns across 7 bases. The CDR3 runs 12 residues. Germline CDR1 MNHNY, CDR2 SVGAGI (reference sequence). The J segment lost 2 bases and the V segment lost 8 bases, leaving 3 bases of the junction unmatched. CDR3 bases: TGTGCCAGCTCTGGACAGGCCTACGAGCAGTACTTC. This gives the protein CASSGQAYEQYF.